This T cell receptor (beta chain) is drawn from a study of graft-versus-host responses after intestinal transplantation. Study details: Every transplant recipient was induced with anti-thymocyte globulin, then maintained on tacrolimus and steroids for two to four years.

Using immunoSEQ multiplex PCR, the repertoire was profiled, and TCRdb retains in-frame clones only, with some absent. In the table there are tens of thousands of clones, roughly 84% of which are singletons. Study-wide findings and caveats: GvH clones occurred in recipient marrow; some first appeared in ileum or blood. Peak circulating GvH clone levels tracked with early post-transplant HvG declines.

This CDR3 has 14 residues. The germline CDR1 and CDR2 sequences are LNHDA and SQIVND (reference sequence). J gave up 2 bases and V 4 bases, and 3 bases lay outside the gene matches. Remarks on this clone: Its cognate antigen is unknown.

This clonotype was obtained from a human donor who was the organ donor for an intestinal transplant. The rearrangement uses TRBV19 and TRBJ2-3; TRBD2 agrees at 7 bases. The sample in question was unstimulated CD4+ T cells sorted from spleen or lymph node cells, obtained before transplant. The CDR3 region has the DNA TGTGCCAGTAGTAGCGGGAGCTCCACAGATACGCAGTATTTT. It translates to CASSSGSSTDTQYF.